This T cell receptor (beta chain) was sequenced in a study of CD8 T cells in Susac syndrome. The CDR3 runs to 15 residues. The V gene's germline CDR1 is SNHLY and CDR2 FYNNEI. Between the trimmed V and J ends, which lost 1 base and 4 bases, there was a span of 11 bases. About 0.5 to 1 ug RNA was reverse transcribed with random hexamers. TCRdb re-called the immunoSEQ multiplex PCR reads with MiXCR, one entry per CDR3 protein. The data hold around 110,000 distinct CDR3 sequences, with roughly 95% observed a single time. This receptor was identified in a human donor with Susac syndrome. Sequenced: CD8+ T cells from PBMCs. The V and J genes are TRBV2 and TRBJ1-3; D might be TRBD1 (6 bases). As DNA, the CDR3 is TGTGCCAGCAGTGAAGAGTGGCAGGGGGGAAACACCATATATTTT. Translating it yields CASSEEWQGGNTIYF.